The sequence of this T cell receptor beta chain was determined in a study of blood T cell repertoires in COVID-19. The protocol was immunoSEQ multiplex PCR, while the TCRdb copy is restricted to in-frame clones and leaves out a portion. The profile shows some 39,000 clones, around 85% of them singletons. Per the germline V gene, CDR1 is LGHNA and CDR2 is YNFKEQ. Germline trimming cut 1 base from V and 5 bases from J; bases unmatched to any gene: 6. This CDR3 region has 15 residues. Sequenced material: peripheral blood. The chain links TRBV4-2 to TRBJ2-7; 9 bases align to TRBD1. The source is a man aged 55 to 69 with acute or convalescent COVID-19. The CDR3 here is CASSQAGTGLDEQYF. CDR3 bases: TGTGCCAGCAGCCAAGCCGGGACAGGGTTGGACGAGCAGTACTTC.